The 15 T cell receptor beta chains presented below share a single source sample, sequenced in a study of tumor-infiltrating lymphocytes in primary liver carcinoma. From roughly 21-30 mg of unsorted bulk tissue, DNA and RNA were co-extracted together. Reverse transcription of about 0.5 ug total RNA with a constant-region primer produced TCR beta cDNA. The TCR beta library was amplified through three nested multiplex PCR rounds in a modified ARM-PCR procedure. Amplification in the first two PCR rounds was performed using TRBV1-TRBV30 forward primers and a C-beta reverse primer for roughly 9 cycles each. Using its own MiXCR run on the multiplex PCR reads, TCRdb lists one record per CDR3 protein. The table has 80,000 or so distinct CDR3 sequences, about 75% seen once. What was sequenced was tumor-adjacent normal liver tissue. The receptor source for this set is a middle-aged man with primary liver carcinoma and hepatitis B virus infection.

To note about this clonotype: Because the CDR3 is missing its conserved closing phenylalanine or tryptophan, this is likely a read error. The limits of the CDR3 on the DNA are not certain, so only TCRdb's listed CDR3 is given. The chain has TRBV12-1 and TRBJ1-2. TRBV12-1 is a documented pseudogene. Ends included, the CDR3 has 13 residues. CDR3 sequence reads: CASSSCGDYGYTS.

As to this clonotype: The missing conserved phenylalanine or tryptophan at the end of this CDR3 makes a read error likely. The gene calls are TRBV7-9 and TRBJ2-7, with D uncertain. Germline CDR1 is SEHNR and CDR2 is FQNEAQ (reference sequence). CDR3 length equals 12 residues. The CDR3 loop is CASSFQAYGQYY. The CDR3 nucleotides read TGTGCCAGCAGCTTCCAGGCCTACGGGCAGTACTAC.

This clonotype was detected ten times or more. This chain joins TRBV5-6 and TRBJ2-5, with D uncertain. The CDR3 consists of 14 residues. Germline values: CDR1 SGHDT, CDR2 YYEEEE. Trimming stripped 0 bases from V and 1 base from J, with 7 bases between. This CDR3 reads CASSLEASQETQYF. The CDR3 DNA reads TGTGCCAGCAGCTTGGAGGCTAGCCAAGAGACCCAGTACTTC.

Regarding this clonotype: With a much larger clone just one base away, this may be a read error. The chain carries TRBV30 and TRBJ2-1; D may match TRBD1 or TRBD2 (5 bases each). In germline, CDR1 is GTSNPN, CDR2 SVGIG (reference sequence). The CDR3 spans 15 residues. V dropped 4 bases and J dropped 5 bases, with 18 bases sitting between them. The CDR3 DNA follows: TGTGCCTGGAATCGGGACGGAGGATCCGACAATGAGCAGTTCTTC. Amino acid sequence: CAWNRDGGSDNEQFF.

V usage is TRBV4-3 and J usage is TRBJ2-5, with TRBD2 matching over 12 bases. The CDR3 sequence is 17 residues long. V shed 1 base, J shed 5 bases, and the junction held 8 bases outside the gene matches. Germline CDR1 LGHNA, CDR2 YSLEER. In DNA, the CDR3 is TGCGCCAGCAGCCAAGTGGCTAGCGGGAGGGCCCTGGAGACCCAGTACTTC. It yields the protein CASSQVASGRALETQYF.

This clonotype was recorded at least ten times. The V gene is TRBV4-1, the J gene TRBJ2-1, with D possibly being TRBD2 (5 bases). Germline loops: CDR1 MGHRA, CDR2 YSYEKL. Trimming cost V 1 base and J 8 bases, with 9 bases left between them. The CDR3 loop spans 13 amino acids. The CDR3 sequence: CASSQALVHEQFF. The DNA of the CDR3 is TGCGCCAGCAGCCAAGCACTAGTCCATGAGCAGTTCTTC.

This clonotype was seen a handful of times. This chain links TRBV28 with TRBJ1-2; D unclear. The length of the CDR3 is 12 residues. Germline CDR1 MDHEN, CDR2 SYDVKM. The ends were cut back, 11 bases at V and 0 bases at J, with 10 bases in the middle. The CDR3 protein is CACGNPNYGYTF. The CDR3 nucleotides read TGTGCCTGCGGGAATCCTAACTATGGCTACACCTTC.

V usage is TRBV5-1 and J usage is TRBJ2-1, with TRBD2 as a possible D gene (6 bases). Germline V gives CDR1 SGHRS, CDR2 YFSETQ. V was cut by 0 bases and J by 0 bases, with 16 bases left in between. There are 18 residues in the CDR3. The CDR3 region is CASSLDAGSGRSYNEQFF. The CDR3 DNA reads as TGCGCCAGCAGCTTGGATGCGGGTAGCGGTCGCTCCTACAATGAGCAGTTCTTC.

This rearrangement joins TRBV12-3 or TRBV12-4 to TRBJ2-1; D might be TRBD2 (6 bases). The CDR3 loop spans 16 amino acids. V lost 4 bases and J 10 bases, leaving 23 bases between the germline ends. This CDR3 is CASSYGLPGVADEQFF. CDR3 DNA sequence: TGTGCCAGCAGTTATGGACTACCGGGAGTGGCGGACGAGCAGTTCTTC.

About this clonotype itself: The junction differs from germline at one of its ends, possibly a read error. The chain has TRBV5-4 and TRBJ2-1; the D is unclear. CDR3 length: 16 residues. Germline CDR1 reads SGHNT; CDR2 reads YYREEE (reference sequence). The CDR3 region is CASSLAASCFYNEQFF. The CDR3 DNA reads as TGTGCCAGTAGCTTGGCAGCGTCATGCTTCTACAATGAGCAGTTCTTC.

This clonotype appeared many times. The chain employs TRBV6-5 and TRBJ2-2; 9 bases map to TRBD1. This CDR3 spans 14 amino acids. The germline CDR1 and CDR2 sequences are MNHEY and SVGAGI. With V trimmed by 7 bases and J by 7 bases, 7 bases remained unmatched. In nucleotides, the CDR3 is TGTGCCAGCAACCAGGGACAGGGCATCGGGGAGCTGTTTTTT. It is translated as CASNQGQGIGELFF.

This clonotype has just one count. At one of its ends the junction is not consistent with the germline gene, which may arise from a read error. V usage is TRBV24-1 and J usage is TRBJ2-1, with TRBD2 identical over 7 bases. This CDR3 contains 11 residues. The germline V gene encodes CDR1 KGHDR and CDR2 SFDVKD. In nucleotides, the CDR3 is TGTGCCGCCAGTTGGGGAGGGGAGCAGTCCTTC. Translated: CAASWGGEQSF.

Remarks on this clonotype: Relative to the germline gene, one junction end is altered; a read error may explain this. The chain links TRBV4-3 to TRBJ1-5; no clear D gene. The V gene's germline CDR1 is LGHNA and CDR2 YSLEER. The CDR3 has 13 residues. The CDR3 region is CASGQSGEQPLQF. CDR3 DNA: TGCGCCAGCGGCCAGTCCGGGGAGCAGCCCCTGCAGTTT.

As for this clonotype: This CDR3 fails to terminate in the conserved phenylalanine or tryptophan, so it likely reflects a read error. The limits of the CDR3 on the DNA are not certain, so only TCRdb's listed CDR3 is given. V gene TRBV6-5 combines with J gene TRBJ2-7; the table's D gene call, TRBD1, was not cross checked with the DNA. Germline values: CDR1 MNHEY, CDR2 SVGAGI. The CDR3 has 13 residues if both end residues are counted. CDR3: CASSVSQGAEQYS.

The chain has TRBV6-5 and TRBJ1-1, with D tentatively TRBD1 (6 bases). Trimming left V 5 bases short and J 7 bases short, with 23 bases between. The V gene's germline CDR1 is MNHEY and CDR2 SVGAGI. This CDR3 is 16 amino acids long. As DNA, the CDR3 is TGTGCCAGCAGTACCAAACGACAGGCCCCTAGGCTTGAAGCTTTCTTT. Translating gives CASSTKRQAPRLEAFF.